This T cell receptor (beta chain) was captured by sequencing in a study of cytotoxic CD8 clonotypes in ibrutinib-treated CLL. On the study more broadly: Results showed some 24 partial and 2 complete responses; following median about 68 months, approximately 15 remained remitted, about 12 advanced. Samples yielded averages of 255,043 productive templates and 75,000 to 95,000 productive rearrangements.

Assay used: immunoSEQ multiplex PCR; TCRdb lists only in-frame clones, some missing. The sample lists around 160,000 clones, roughly 84% occurring once. Of note for this clone: Its cognate antigen is unknown.

Whole-study findings and limits: Clonality showed a rise at ibrutinib response that reversed toward baseline at progression.

Germline CDR1 reads MNHNY; CDR2 reads SVGAGI (reference sequence). Deletions cut 2 bases from V and 1 base from J, with 14 bases between. The CDR3 covers 16 residues. This sequence originates from a human donor with chronic lymphocytic leukemia. The specimen comprised PBMCs, sampled at disease progression, from a patient treated with ibrutinib. This chain links TRBV6-6 with TRBJ1-2, with D tentatively TRBD1 (6 bases). The CDR3 DNA is TGTGCCAGCAGTTACGCAGAGACAGGAATTAACTATGGCTACACCTTC. This translates into CASSYAETGINYGYTF.